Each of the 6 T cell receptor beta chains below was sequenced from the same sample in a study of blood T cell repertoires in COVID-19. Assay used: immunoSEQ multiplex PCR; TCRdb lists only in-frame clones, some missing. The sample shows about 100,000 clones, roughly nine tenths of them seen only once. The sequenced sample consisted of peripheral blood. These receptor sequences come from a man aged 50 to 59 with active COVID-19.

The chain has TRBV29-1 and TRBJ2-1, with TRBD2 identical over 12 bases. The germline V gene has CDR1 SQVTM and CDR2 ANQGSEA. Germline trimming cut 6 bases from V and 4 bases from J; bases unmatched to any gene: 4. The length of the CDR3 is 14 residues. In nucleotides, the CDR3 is TGCAGCGTCCTACTAGCGGGAGGTTACAATGAGCAGTTCTTC. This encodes CSVLLAGGYNEQFF.

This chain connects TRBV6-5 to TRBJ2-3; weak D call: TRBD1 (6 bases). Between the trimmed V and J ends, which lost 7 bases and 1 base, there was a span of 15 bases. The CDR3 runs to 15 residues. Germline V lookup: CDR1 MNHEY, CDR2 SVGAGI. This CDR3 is CASTPRGGGTDTQYF. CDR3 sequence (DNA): TGTGCCAGCACCCCGCGAGGGGGAGGCACAGATACGCAGTATTTT.

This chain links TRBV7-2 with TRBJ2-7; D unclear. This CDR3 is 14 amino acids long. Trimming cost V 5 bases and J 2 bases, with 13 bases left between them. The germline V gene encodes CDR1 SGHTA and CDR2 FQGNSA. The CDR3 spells CASSHRVTTYEQYF. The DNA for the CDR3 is TGTGCCAGCAGCCACCGGGTTACCACCTACGAGCAGTACTTC.

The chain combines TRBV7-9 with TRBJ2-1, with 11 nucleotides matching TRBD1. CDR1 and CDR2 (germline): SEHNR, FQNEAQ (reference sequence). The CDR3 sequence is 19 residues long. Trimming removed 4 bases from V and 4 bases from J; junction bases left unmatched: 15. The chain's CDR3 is CASSSSGTGGSGWYNEQFF. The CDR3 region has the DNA TGTGCCAGCAGCTCTTCCGGGACAGGGGGAAGTGGCTGGTACAATGAGCAGTTCTTC.

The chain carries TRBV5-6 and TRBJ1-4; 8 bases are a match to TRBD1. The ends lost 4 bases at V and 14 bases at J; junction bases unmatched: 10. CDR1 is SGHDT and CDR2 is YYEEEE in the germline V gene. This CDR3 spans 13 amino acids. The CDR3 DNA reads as TGTGCCAGCAGCCCCACCCAGGGGGCAGTCCTGTTTTTT. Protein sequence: CASSPTQGAVLFF.

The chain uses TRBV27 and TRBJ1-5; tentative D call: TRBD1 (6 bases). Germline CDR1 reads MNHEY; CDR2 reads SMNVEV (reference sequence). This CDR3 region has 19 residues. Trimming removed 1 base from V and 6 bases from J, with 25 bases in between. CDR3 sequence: CASSLFRDTVSGPPQPQHF. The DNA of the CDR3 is TGTGCCAGCAGTTTATTCCGGGACACGGTCTCAGGTCCTCCTCAGCCCCAGCATTTT.